Sequencing of this T cell receptor (beta chain) was carried out in a study of T cells after yellow fever vaccination. TCRdb analysed the 5' RACE reads with MiXCR anew, one entry per CDR3 protein. The repertoire holds about 52,000 distinct CDR3 sequences, with more than 6.5% as singletons. Study observations and caveats: The secondary response was weaker but peaked faster, day 5 versus 15. FACS-sorted repertoires could harbor abundant contaminating bulk-population clonotypes. Most clones from primary vaccination resurfaced after the booster (around 97% CD4, less than 90% CD8). Some clonotypes, a small share, were shared between CD4 and CD8 compartments.

Per the germline V gene, CDR1 is LGHNA and CDR2 is YSLEER. The CDR3 consists of 18 residues. V trimming: 0 bases; J trimming: 2 bases; junction bases outside the gene matches: 10. The sequenced sample was CD8+ T cells not binding an NS4B(214-222) dextramer, sorted from PBMCs, obtained more than 40 days after the first yellow fever vaccination. This TCR derives from a man aged 18 to 29 who received the YFV17D yellow fever vaccine. The genes are TRBV4-3 and TRBJ2-3; 8 nucleotides agree with TRBD1. CDR3 in DNA: TGCGCCAGCAGCCAAGATCCTCCTGGGACAGGCGTCACAGATACGCAGTATTTT. It translates to CASSQDPPGTGVTDTQYF.